The clone carrying this T cell receptor beta chain appeared once. Its antigen is unidentified. One junction end disagrees with the germline gene, perhaps due to a read error. Donors with ophthalmopathy: moderate-to-severe activity, CAS ≥3, NOSPECS ≥4, duration under 3 months. The diagnostic workup employed clinical symptoms, serum thyroxine, TRAb, thyroid ultrasound and orbital computed tomography. This sample was included in a study of Graves' ophthalmopathy and Graves' hyperthyroidism. The authors amplified TCR beta CDR3 regions, and they did so from RNA transcripts for repertoire sequencing. First-round RT-PCR relied on HTBI primers, and a second-round multiplex PCR came next. One entry per CDR3 protein, called by TCRdb with MiXCR from the multiplex PCR reads. The sample carries about 240,000 distinct CDR3 sequences, around 50% recorded once. Notes on the study in general: Most expanded thyroid clonotypes above 0.001 frequency also appeared in blood. Sensitivity of over 60% and specificity of roughly 72% were achieved by the model that predicted ophthalmopathy progression.

Per the germline V gene, CDR1 is ENHRY and CDR2 is SYGVKD. The CDR3 has 14 residues. The sequence came from an adult man with Graves' ophthalmopathy. The specimen sequenced was peripheral blood. The chain couples TRBV10-3 to TRBJ2-7, with D possibly called TRBD1 or TRBD2 (5 bases each). The CDR3 sequence: CASSYSPEGREQYF. Here the CDR3 DNA reads TGTGCCAGCAGTTACTCTCCCGAGGGGCGAGAGCAGTACTTC.